This T cell receptor beta chain was obtained from a study of tumor-infiltrating lymphocytes in primary liver carcinoma. General study findings and limits: Overlap between tumor regions exceeded overlap of tumor with adjacent tissue or blood.

To note about this clonotype: Its matching antigen is unknown.

A primer in the constant region served to generate TCR beta cDNA from approximately 450 ng of total RNA. Modified slightly, ARM-PCR produced TCR beta libraries over three nested multiplex PCR rounds. The opening two PCR rounds, around 9 cycles each, paired TRBV1-TRBV30 forward primers with a C-beta reverse primer. TCRdb used MiXCR to reprocess the multiplex PCR reads, holding one entry per CDR3 protein. The data contain 250,000 to 350,000 distinct CDR3 sequences, approximately 58% of them seen just once; the ten biggest clones take up approximately 15%. Germline assignment: CDR1 SGHVS and CDR2 FQNEAQ. Deletions cut 4 bases from V and 7 bases from J, with 10 bases between. The CDR3 extends over 12 amino acids. Germline DNA was also extracted, while the blood RNA originated from unsorted whole blood.

The genes are TRBV7-8 and TRBJ1-2, with D hard to call. The clonotype was recovered from a woman in her twenties or thirties with primary liver carcinoma and hepatitis B virus infection. Material: peripheral blood. The CDR3 nucleotides read TGTGCCAGCAGCTATCATCGGATTGGCTACACCTTC. It translates to CASSYHRIGYTF.